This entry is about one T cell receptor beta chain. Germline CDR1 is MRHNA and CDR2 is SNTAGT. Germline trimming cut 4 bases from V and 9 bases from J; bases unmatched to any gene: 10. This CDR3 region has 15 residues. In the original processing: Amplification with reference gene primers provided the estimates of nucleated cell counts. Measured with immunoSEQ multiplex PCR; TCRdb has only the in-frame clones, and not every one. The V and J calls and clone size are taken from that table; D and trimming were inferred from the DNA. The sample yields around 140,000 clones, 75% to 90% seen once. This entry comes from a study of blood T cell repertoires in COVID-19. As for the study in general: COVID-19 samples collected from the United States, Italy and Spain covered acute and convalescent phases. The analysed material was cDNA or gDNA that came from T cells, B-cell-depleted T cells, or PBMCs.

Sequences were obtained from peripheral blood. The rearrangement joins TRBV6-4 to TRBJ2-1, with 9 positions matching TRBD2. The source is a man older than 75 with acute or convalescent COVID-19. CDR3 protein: CASSAMAGGRSEQFF. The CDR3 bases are TGTGCCAGCAGTGCTATGGCGGGGGGGCGATCTGAGCAGTTCTTC.